The clone carrying this T cell receptor beta chain was observed a few times. The data belong to a study of T cells after yellow fever vaccination. The wider study: Those fractions that held only low numbers of cells were prepared using the SMART-Seq v4 Ultra Low Input RNA kit.

TCRdb re-derived calls from the 5' RACE reads in MiXCR, one entry per CDR3 protein. The profile covers approximately 70,000 distinct CDR3 sequences, with over 6% appearing a single time and about 40% taken by the ten largest. The CDR3 is 16 residues long. V was pared by 7 bases and J by 2 bases, with 18 bases between. The V gene's germline CDR1 is ENHRY and CDR2 SYGVKD. The sample in question was CD8+ T cells sorted from PBMCs, obtained about 49 days after the first yellow fever vaccination. This sequence was found in a man aged 18 to 35 who received the YFV17D yellow fever vaccine. The chain combines TRBV10-3 with TRBJ1-5; D unclear. As DNA, the CDR3 is TGTGCCATCATTACCTCTCCAGGTCTCTGCAATCAGCCCCAGCATTTT. It codes for CAIITSPGLCNQPQHF.